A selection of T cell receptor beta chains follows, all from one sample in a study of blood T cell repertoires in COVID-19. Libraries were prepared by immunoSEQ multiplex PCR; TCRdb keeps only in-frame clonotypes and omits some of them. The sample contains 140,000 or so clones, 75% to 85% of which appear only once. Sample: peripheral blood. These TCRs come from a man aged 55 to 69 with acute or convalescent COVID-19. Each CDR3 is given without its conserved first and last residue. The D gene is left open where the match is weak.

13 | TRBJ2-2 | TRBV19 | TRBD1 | ASSPGQVYTGELF
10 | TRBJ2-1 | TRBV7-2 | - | ASSAYGRRQF
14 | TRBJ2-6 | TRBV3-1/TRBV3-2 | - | ASSQVGAAGANVLT
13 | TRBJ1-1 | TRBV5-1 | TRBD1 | ASSREGQGSTEAF
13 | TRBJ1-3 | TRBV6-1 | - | ASSEVRDRGNTIY
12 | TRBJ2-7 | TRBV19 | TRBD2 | ASSMVGTRDEQY
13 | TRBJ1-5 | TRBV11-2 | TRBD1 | ASSWGQGSNQPQH
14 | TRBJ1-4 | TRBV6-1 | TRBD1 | ASSEFEGGQVDKLF
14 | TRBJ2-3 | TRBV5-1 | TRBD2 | ASSLVGSGNTDTQY
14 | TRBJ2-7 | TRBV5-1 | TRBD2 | ASSYQQAGASYEQY
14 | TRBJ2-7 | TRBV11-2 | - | ASSLVRQRVFDEQY
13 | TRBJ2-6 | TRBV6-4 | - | ASSPGQSGANVLT
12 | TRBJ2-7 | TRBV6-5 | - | ASSNSGNSYEQY
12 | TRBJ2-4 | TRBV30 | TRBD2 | AWRGGIAKNIQY
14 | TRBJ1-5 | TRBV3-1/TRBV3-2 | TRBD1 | ASSQDIGQGIQPQH
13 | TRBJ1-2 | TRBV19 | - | ASSIAPTGGYGYT
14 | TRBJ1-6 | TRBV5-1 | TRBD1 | ASSLAGQGSNSPLH
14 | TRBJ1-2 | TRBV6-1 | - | ASSGPLGRGGYGYT
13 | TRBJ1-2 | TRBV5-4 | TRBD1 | ASSTGQGHNYGYT
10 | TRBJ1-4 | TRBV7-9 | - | ASSRDTEKLF
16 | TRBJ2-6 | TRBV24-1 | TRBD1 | ATSATGGVAGGANVLT
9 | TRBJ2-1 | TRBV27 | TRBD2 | ASGYTAGLV
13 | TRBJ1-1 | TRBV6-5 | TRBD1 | ASRDDRGLGTEAF
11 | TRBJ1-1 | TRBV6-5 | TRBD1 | ASRGTWDSEAF
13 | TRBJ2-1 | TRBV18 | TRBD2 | ASSPSGSTYNEQF
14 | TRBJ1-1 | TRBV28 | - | ASSPTIQGFGTEAF
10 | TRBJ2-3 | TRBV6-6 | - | ASRGATDTQY
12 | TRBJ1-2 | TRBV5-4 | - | ASSFSLANYGYT
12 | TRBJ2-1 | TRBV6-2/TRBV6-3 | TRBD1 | ASSQSTGAAEQF
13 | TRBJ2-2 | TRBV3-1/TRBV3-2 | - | ASAGGQGYTGELF
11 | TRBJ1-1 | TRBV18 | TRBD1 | ASSPRTGAEAF
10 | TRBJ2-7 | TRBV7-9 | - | ASSYGTNEQY
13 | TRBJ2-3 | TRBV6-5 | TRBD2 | AVARAGISTDTQY
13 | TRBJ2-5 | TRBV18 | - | ASSPTSGGQETQY
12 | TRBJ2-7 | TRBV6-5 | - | ASSYGVSHYEQY
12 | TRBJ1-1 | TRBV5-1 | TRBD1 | ASSSQGLDTEAF
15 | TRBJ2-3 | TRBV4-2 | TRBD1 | ASSHSGQGASTDTQY
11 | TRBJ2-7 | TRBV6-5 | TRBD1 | ATRRDRPYEQY
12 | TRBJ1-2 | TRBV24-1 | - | ATSEIDNIGGYT
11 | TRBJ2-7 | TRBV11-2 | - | ASSVGTSYEQY
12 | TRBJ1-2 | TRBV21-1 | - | ASSLRDRNYGYT
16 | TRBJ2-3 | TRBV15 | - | ATSRPGREYSDTDTQY
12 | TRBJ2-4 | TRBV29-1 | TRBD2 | SVFDVRGENIQY
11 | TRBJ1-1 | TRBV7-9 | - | ASSRTGGSEAF